This T cell receptor (beta chain) derives from a study of T-cell memory formation after mild COVID-19. CDR3 length: 14 amino acids. Trimming cost V 0 bases and J 6 bases, with 13 bases left between them. Germline-derived CDR1 and CDR2 are DFQATT and SNEGSKA (reference sequence). This clonotype was observed a handful of times. Employing constant-segment primers, 5'RACE generated TCR alpha and TCR beta cDNA libraries bearing sample barcodes and UMIs. Each CDR3 protein gets one entry after TCRdb re-called the 5' RACE reads with MiXCR. The sample contains over 350,000 distinct CDR3 sequences, 15% to 20% of which appear only once.

The V gene is TRBV20-1, the J gene TRBJ2-3; weak D call: TRBD2 (5 bases). The sequenced material came from PBMCs or a T cell subset sorted from them (not recorded which). This receptor was obtained from a man aged 18 to 29 who had mild COVID-19 (a few samples of this study predate the infection). Cell type and time point are not known. DNA of the CDR3: TGCAGTGCTAGAGATCCGCGGGCCCGGGATACGCAGTATTTT. Encoded protein: CSARDPRARDTQYF.